A selection of T cell receptor beta chains follows, all from one sample in a study of blood T cell repertoires in COVID-19. The data were produced by immunoSEQ multiplex PCR, yet TCRdb's version contains in-frame clones alone and is incomplete. The sample shows 150,000 to 200,000 clones, 87% of them seen only once. Sequencing used peripheral blood. Every receptor here comes from a man aged 18 to 35 with active or convalescent COVID-19. Each CDR3 is given with its conserved first and last residue. The listing skips clone size in some rows; elsewhere it reads once, few, many or a size class.

J gene	V gene	clone size	CDR3 protein
TRBJ2-1	TRBV19	-	CASIMSGSMRLAGGGLDNEQFF
TRBJ1-2	TRBV29-1	-	CSSWGRYGYTF
TRBJ2-7	TRBV7-9	once	CASSARLAGEGEQYF
TRBJ1-2	TRBV29-1	-	CSGSGTGTFTF
TRBJ2-1	TRBV27	-	CASQGESLVGNEQFF
TRBJ2-7	TRBV6-1	-	CASSESETSIYEQYF
TRBJ2-7	TRBV7-9	-	CASSLATSGDRLEQYF
TRBJ1-1	TRBV24-1	-	CATETKGGTEAFF
TRBJ2-1	TRBV14	few	CASSQDVREGRNEQFF
TRBJ2-7	TRBV6-5	-	CASTGGPPYEQYF
TRBJ1-2	TRBV7-9	-	CASTSGQGFYGYTF
TRBJ2-7	TRBV7-6	-	CASSLMGDTTYEQYF
TRBJ1-2	TRBV30	-	CAWSVQGRGYTF
TRBJ2-7	TRBV7-9	-	CASSSDLLGSPSLFEQYF
TRBJ2-3	TRBV24-1	-	CATSDPGERDTQYF
TRBJ1-5	TRBV6-6	few	CASSSGQPQHF
TRBJ2-3	TRBV24-1	-	CATSDGSGGDTQYF
TRBJ2-1	TRBV2	-	CASSLTSGGYNEQFF
TRBJ1-5	TRBV3-1/TRBV3-2	-	CASSQDNRPNQPQHF
TRBJ1-1	TRBV28	-	CASSARNTEAFF
TRBJ1-1	TRBV10-3	-	CAIRQGIDRATEAFF
TRBJ2-1	TRBV6-5	-	CASRIPSNEQFF
TRBJ1-1	TRBV5-1	-	CASSTRDRGQSGTEAFF
TRBJ2-7	TRBV3-1/TRBV3-2	-	CASSQEGLSGEQYF
TRBJ1-4	TRBV6-2/TRBV6-3	-	CASSYAVGEKLFF
TRBJ2-7	TRBV2	-	CATFEGRGRGLYEQYF
TRBJ1-2	TRBV6-5	-	CASSIAGQGEGYTF
TRBJ1-1	TRBV20-1	-	CSASMAGGAFF
TRBJ2-1	TRBV30	-	CASTVGLAGYNEQFF
TRBJ1-1	TRBV3-1/TRBV3-2	-	CASSPIPGTGGKFRTEAFF
TRBJ2-1	TRBV7-2	-	CASSTLAGQSGFF